Listed here are 30 T cell receptor beta chains from one sample, sequenced in a study of beta chain features in type 1 diabetes. The sequenced template was cDNA made from the entire isolated RNA. Sequencing used immunoSEQ multiplex PCR; TCRdb keeps in-frame clones, though not all of them. Of just over 150,000 clones listed, more than 9.5% are singletons. Sequencing used central memory CD4+ T cells from blood. All receptors come from a man between 18 and 35 years old in good health.

The chain recombines TRBV4-2 with TRBJ2-4; D remains unclear. Trimming took 0 bases from V and 3 from J, leaving 12 bases between them. CDR1 and CDR2 (germline): LGHNA, YNFKEQ. This CDR3 has 16 amino acids. CDR3 loop: CASSQDRRADKNIQYF. The CDR3, as DNA: TGTGCCAGCAGCCAAGATAGGCGCGCCGACAAAAACATTCAGTACTTC.

The chain carries TRBV28 and TRBJ2-1; D gene ambiguous. Germline-derived CDR1 and CDR2 are MDHEN and SYDVKM. This CDR3 region has 12 residues. The ends were cut back, 4 bases at V and 9 bases at J, with 10 bases in the middle. CDR3 bases: TGTGCCAGCAGTTCTCGGATAGGTGAGCAGTTCTTC. Translation: CASSSRIGEQFF.

The rearrangement joins TRBV5-4 to TRBJ2-3; 10 bases align to TRBD2. This CDR3 has 17 residues. CDR1 SGHNT and CDR2 YYREEE come from the germline V gene (reference sequence). V gave up 0 bases and J gave up 4 bases; unmatched junction bases: 8. Written as DNA, the CDR3 is TGTGCCAGCAGCTTGGATAGGAGCGGGAGGGCCTCAGATACGCAGTATTTT. Its protein product is CASSLDRSGRASDTQYF.

The chain is built from TRBV14 and TRBJ2-7; D gene uncertain. The CDR3 spans 11 residues. In germline, CDR1 is SGHDN, CDR2 FVKESK. Between the trimmed V and J ends, which lost 4 bases and 4 bases, there was a span of 5 bases. DNA for the CDR3: TGTGCCAGCAGCCTAAATTACGAGCAGTACTTC. Protein: CASSLNYEQYF.

Concerning this clone: The junction and the germline gene differ at one end; a read error may be behind it. The chain is built from TRBV28 and TRBJ2-4; tentatively, D is TRBD2 (6 bases). Germline V lookup: CDR1 MDHEN, CDR2 SYDVKM. The CDR3 has 12 amino acids. CDR3: CASSSTSQAGHF. The CDR3 DNA reads TGTGCCAGCAGTTCGACGTCTCAGGCGGGGCACTTC.

The chain uses TRBV28 and TRBJ2-2; D possibly corresponds to TRBD2 (5 bases). Germline V lookup: CDR1 MDHEN, CDR2 SYDVKM. Trimming pared 4 bases from V and 5 bases from J, leaving 11 bases between. This CDR3 is 14 amino acids long. The CDR3 region is CASSWGVETGELFF. The DNA for the CDR3 is TGTGCCAGCAGTTGGGGAGTAGAGACCGGGGAGCTGTTTTTT.

This clone was found a few times. This chain links TRBV25-1 with TRBJ1-5, with TRBD1 as a possible D gene (5 bases). Germline V CDR1 and CDR2: MGHDK, SYGVNS. This CDR3 contains 15 residues. V lost 2 bases to trimming and J lost 0 bases, with 8 bases between them. CDR3 sequence reads: CASSEGTYSNQPQHF. In DNA, the CDR3 is TGTGCCAGCAGTGAAGGGACCTATAGCAATCAGCCCCAGCATTTT.

V gene TRBV19 combines with J gene TRBJ2-5, with D perhaps matching TRBD1 or TRBD2 (5 bases each). Trimming removed 6 bases at V and 1 base at J, with 15 bases between. Germline lookup yields CDR1 LNHDA and CDR2 SQIVND (reference sequence). This CDR3 spans 15 amino acids. The chain's CDR3 is CASRPGRQSQETQYF. The DNA for the CDR3 is TGTGCCAGTAGACCGGGACGGCAGTCCCAAGAGACCCAGTACTTC.

The rearrangement joins TRBV4-3 to TRBJ2-6, with 13 positions matching TRBD2. The length of the CDR3 is 18 residues. CDR1 and CDR2 (germline): LGHNA, YSLEER. V was pared by 3 bases and J by 4 bases, with 6 bases of the junction left unmatched. CDR3 protein: CASSHPGLAGAGANVLTF. In DNA, the CDR3 is TGCGCCAGCAGCCATCCTGGACTAGCGGGAGCGGGGGCCAACGTCCTGACTTTC.

The chain links TRBV7-2 to TRBJ1-5, with D hard to call. The germline CDR1 and CDR2 sequences are SGHTA and FQGNSA. The length of the CDR3 is 12 residues. V lost 5 bases and J 6 bases, leaving 8 bases between the germline ends. The CDR3 DNA reads TGTGCCAGCAGCACCTACAGTCAGCCCCAGCATTTT. It specifies CASSTYSQPQHF. The full variable domain, completed using reference TRBV7-2 and TRBJ1-5, is GAGVSQSPSNKVTEKGKDVELRCDPISGHTALYWYRQSLGQGLEFLIYFQGNSAPDKSGLPSDRFSAERTGGSVSTLTIQRTQQEDSAVYLCASSTYSQPQHFGDGTRLSIL.

V is TRBV18 and J is TRBJ2-5, with TRBD1 matching 8 bases. The CDR3 is 12 amino acids. The ends lost 3 bases at V and 14 bases at J; junction bases unmatched: 8. Germline CDR1 is KGHSH and CDR2 is LQKENI. DNA of the CDR3: TGTGCCAGCTCACCTCCCGGGACAGGCCTCTACTTC. Protein product: CASSPPGTGLYF.

This chain connects TRBV27 to TRBJ2-3, with TRBD2 matching over 7 bases. Per the germline V gene, CDR1 is MNHEY and CDR2 is SMNVEV (reference sequence). J was trimmed by 6 bases and V by 4 bases; bases with no gene match: 16. This CDR3 spans 17 amino acids. The CDR3: CASSSPSGGNDRDTQYF. CDR3 nucleotides: TGTGCCAGCAGTTCCCCTTCGGGGGGAAATGATAGGGATACGCAGTATTTT.

This rearrangement joins TRBV10-3 to TRBJ2-3; TRBD2 agrees at 14 bases. V gave up 10 bases and J gave up 14 bases; unmatched junction bases: 8. This CDR3 comprises 12 residues. The germline CDR1 and CDR2 sequences are ENHRY and SYGVKD. The CDR3 coding sequence is TGTGCCACCGGGACTAGCGGGGGCCAGGTGTATTTT. Protein product: CATGTSGGQVYF.

CDR3 in DNA: TGTGCCACGGGACAGGGGGCGCCTGAGCAGTTCTTC. Translated: CATGQGAPEQFF. The chain recombines TRBV18 with TRBJ2-1, with 12 bases identical to TRBD1. The V and J ends lost 10 bases and 9 bases, in that order; junction bases with no gene match: 4. Germline CDR1 KGHSH, CDR2 LQKENI. The CDR3 totals 12 residues.

The rearrangement links TRBV1 to TRBJ1-5; no DNA check was done on the table's D call, TRBD1. TRBV1 is noted as a pseudogene. The CDR3 length is 13 residues. For the CDR3, the DNA is TGCACCATCCACCGGGACAGGGGTCAGCCCCAGCATTTT. It is translated as CTIHRDRGQPQHF.

This chain uses TRBV7-2 with TRBJ1-6, with a possible D match to TRBD1 (6 bases). CDR1 is SGHTA, CDR2 FQGNSA, per germline. The CDR3 totals 15 residues. V dropped 5 bases and J dropped 10 bases, with 18 bases sitting between them. The CDR3 sequence: CASSQITGTKSPLHF. The CDR3 DNA reads TGTGCCAGCAGCCAGATTACAGGGACAAAGTCACCCCTCCACTTT.

The rearrangement links TRBV7-2 to TRBJ2-7, with D possibly TRBD2 on 6 matching bases. The CDR3 spans 14 residues. Trimming left V 5 bases short and J 3 bases short, with 14 bases between. The germline V gene has CDR1 SGHTA and CDR2 FQGNSA. Here the CDR3 reads CASSRGTGFYEQYF. For the CDR3, the DNA is TGTGCCAGCAGCCGCGGGACGGGTTTCTACGAGCAGTACTTC.

This clone was seen only a few times. The same CDR3 arises from other DNA sequences in this sample as well. The chain couples TRBV29-1 to TRBJ2-3; D possibly corresponds to TRBD2 (6 bases). The CDR3 length is 14 residues. Deletions cut 7 bases from V and 0 bases from J, with 14 bases between. Germline V gene data show CDR1 as SQVTM and CDR2 as ANQGSEA. The CDR3 region is CSADRGASTDTQYF. In DNA form, the CDR3 reads TGCAGCGCGGACCGCGGGGCTAGCACAGATACGCAGTATTTT.

As to this clone: Other DNA sequences in the same sample also yield this CDR3. The rearrangement uses TRBV7-2 and TRBJ1-5, with D unclear. CDR3 length: 12 residues. The V gene lost 2 bases and the J gene lost 4 bases, with 3 bases spanning the gap. CDR1 and CDR2 from the germline V gene are SGHTA and FQGNSA. The CDR3 spells CASSLTNQPQHF. CDR3 DNA sequence: TGTGCCAGCAGCTTAACTAATCAGCCCCAGCATTTT.

The chain joins TRBV7-2 to TRBJ2-5; D call uncertain. The germline V gene has CDR1 SGHTA and CDR2 FQGNSA. The V and J ends lost 3 bases and 4 bases respectively, with 9 bases between them. CDR3 length: 13 amino acids. The CDR3, as DNA: TGTGCCAGCAGCTTGGCAGTTCGAGAGACCCAGTACTTC. Its protein product is CASSLAVRETQYF.

This sequence joins TRBV28 and TRBJ2-2; D is uncertain. The ends were cut back, 3 bases at V and 5 bases at J, with 16 bases in the middle. CDR3 length equals 16 residues. Germline V CDR1 and CDR2: MDHEN, SYDVKM. DNA of the CDR3: TGTGCCAGCAGTTTCCCCGGGTCCCAGAGGACCGGGGAGCTGTTTTTT. It yields the protein CASSFPGSQRTGELFF.

Only a few counts were recorded for this clone. The V gene is TRBV7-2, the J gene TRBJ2-1, with 7 bases fitting TRBD2. The ends lost 5 bases at V and 0 bases at J; junction bases unmatched: 7. Germline V CDR1 and CDR2: SGHTA, FQGNSA. CDR3 length: 16 residues. The CDR3 reads CASSVLALSSYNEQFF. The CDR3 nucleotides read TGTGCCAGCAGCGTACTAGCGTTGAGCTCCTACAATGAGCAGTTCTTC.

The table lists this clone with a few counts. The chain uses TRBV9 and TRBJ2-4; 13 bases agree with TRBD2. This CDR3 contains 17 residues. Germline values: CDR1 SGDLS, CDR2 YYNGEE. J gave up 1 base and V 3 bases, and 4 bases lay outside the gene matches. As DNA, the CDR3 is TGTGCCAGCAGCGGGACTAGCGGGAGTGGCGCCAAAAACATTCAGTACTTC. Translation gives CASSGTSGSGAKNIQYF.

J is TRBJ2-3 and V is TRBV29-1; 10 nucleotides match TRBD1. The CDR3 is 13 amino acids. V dropped 7 bases and J dropped 5; count of bases not matched to a gene: 6. Per the germline V gene, CDR1 is SQVTM and CDR2 is ANQGSEA. Here the CDR3 reads CSDQTGGLDTQYF. CDR3 DNA sequence: TGCAGCGACCAGACAGGGGGCTTAGATACGCAGTATTTT.

This clone was counted a few times. V is TRBV4-3 and J is TRBJ2-7; 8 bases match TRBD2. Trimming cost V 0 bases and J 3 bases; bases outside gene matches: 7. CDR3 length equals 16 residues. Germline CDR1 is LGHNA and CDR2 is YSLEER. Here the CDR3 reads CASSQDLSGRIYEQYF. CDR3 in DNA: TGCGCCAGCAGCCAAGATCTCAGCGGGAGAATCTACGAGCAGTACTTC.

This clone has only a few counts. The chain has TRBV6-5 and TRBJ2-1, with D possibly TRBD1 on 5 matching bases. This CDR3 contains 13 residues. Germline V lookup: CDR1 MNHEY, CDR2 SVGAGI. The V end lost 2 bases, the J end lost 7 bases, and 9 bases lay between the germline ends. The CDR3 nucleotides are TGTGCCAGCAGTTACCCCAGGGCGAATGAGCAGTTCTTC. This codes for CASSYPRANEQFF.

This clone was recorded a few times. The gene calls are TRBV4-1 and TRBJ1-1; D perhaps matches TRBD1 (5 bases). The CDR3 loop spans 14 amino acids. Deletions cut 0 bases from V and 3 bases from J, with 8 bases between. From germline, CDR1 is MGHRA and CDR2 YSYEKL. DNA for the CDR3: TGCGCCAGCAGCCAAGAAATCAGGGACACTGAAGCTTTCTTT. It encodes CASSQEIRDTEAFF.

The sample holds a few counts of this clone. The chain couples TRBV7-2 to TRBJ2-3; 9 nucleotides match TRBD2. The germline V gene encodes CDR1 SGHTA and CDR2 FQGNSA. V shed 1 base and J 7 bases; nucleotides not matched to a gene: 6. The CDR3 is 15 amino acids. CDR3 sequence: CASSLGGLAKNTQYF. In DNA form, the CDR3 reads TGTGCCAGCAGCTTAGGAGGACTAGCGAAAAATACGCAGTATTTT.

This clone has a handful of counts. The V call is TRBV9, the J call TRBJ2-3; TRBD2 agrees at 8 bases. Trimming cost V 3 bases and J 3 bases; bases outside gene matches: 12. Germline V lookup: CDR1 SGDLS, CDR2 YYNGEE. CDR3 length equals 17 residues. This CDR3 is CASSAVLRGGRTDTQYF. Here the CDR3 DNA reads TGTGCCAGCAGCGCCGTACTACGGGGGGGCCGGACAGATACGCAGTATTTT.

This clone was observed a handful of times. CDR3 nucleotides: TGTGCCAGCAGCTTAAACAGCGGCCAAGAGACCCAGTACTTC. The encoded protein is CASSLNSGQETQYF. The rearrangement uses TRBV7-3 and TRBJ2-5; possible D gene TRBD2, 5 bases. The CDR3 is made up of 14 amino acids. Germline CDR1 is SGHTA and CDR2 is FQGTGA. The V and J ends lost 1 base and 1 base respectively, with 7 bases between them.